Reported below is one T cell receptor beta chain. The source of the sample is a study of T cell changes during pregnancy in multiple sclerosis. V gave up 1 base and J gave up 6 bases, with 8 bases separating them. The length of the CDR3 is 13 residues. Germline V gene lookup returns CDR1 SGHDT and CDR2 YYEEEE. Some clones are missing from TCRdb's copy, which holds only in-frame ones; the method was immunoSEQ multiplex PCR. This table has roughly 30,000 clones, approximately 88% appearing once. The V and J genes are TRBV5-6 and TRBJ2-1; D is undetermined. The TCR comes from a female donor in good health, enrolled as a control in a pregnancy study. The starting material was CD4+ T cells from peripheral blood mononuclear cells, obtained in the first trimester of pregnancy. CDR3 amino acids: CASSLPISNEQFF. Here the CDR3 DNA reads TGTGCCAGCAGCTTGCCGATCAGCAATGAGCAGTTCTTC.